This note documents a single TCR beta chain sequence. Its antigen remains unknown. This record comes from a study of T cells in Graves' hyperthyroidism and ophthalmopathy. Looking at the study overall: Before any treatment, at initial diagnosis, peripheral blood was collected.

Study-wide findings and caveats: The majority of expanded thyroid clonotypes above 0.001 also appeared in blood.

Using RNA transcripts as the source, TCR beta CDR3 regions were amplified. During a first-round RT-PCR of the TCR CDR3, the HTBI primer set was used. TCRdb reprocessed the multiplex PCR reads with MiXCR, giving one entry per CDR3 protein. The repertoire holds 450,000 to 600,000 distinct CDR3 sequences, with nearly 20% as singletons. V shed 2 bases and J 6 bases; nucleotides not matched to a gene: 6. The CDR3 totals 16 residues. The V gene's germline CDR1 is MNHEY and CDR2 SMNVEV (reference sequence). Patients were excluded for uncontrolled infection, other autoimmune disease, pregnancy or lactation. PBMCs stemmed from approximately 10 ml fresh peripheral blood.

This receptor was taken from a man aged 35 to 55 with Graves' ophthalmopathy. Sequenced sample: blood. The chain uses TRBV27 and TRBJ2-3, with 12 bases aligning to TRBD1. CDR3 bases: TGTGCCAGCAGTTTAATGGGACAGGGGGCGCGGGATACGCAGTATTTT. The encoded protein is CASSLMGQGARDTQYF.